The TCR beta chain described here comes from a study of T cell repertoires in cytomegalovirus infection. Study details: CMV epitopes in the study were HLA-C-restricted (recently identified) and HLA-B-restricted (well studied). CMV infection together with matching HLA type was indicated by public TCR beta signatures. Study-wide results and caveats: The ex vivo response was dominated by HLA-C-restricted CMV-specific TCR beta clonotypes.

Germline V gene data show CDR1 as MNHEY and CDR2 as SVGEGT. Trimming at V came to 4 bases and at J to 4 bases, leaving 9 bases not matched to a gene. The length of the CDR3 is 16 residues. With respect to this clonotype: Antigen: not known.

MiXCR, run by TCRdb on the reads, gives a single entry per CDR3 protein. The sample carries roughly 920,000 distinct CDR3 sequences, about a third recorded once. The chain employs TRBV6-2 or TRBV6-3 and TRBJ2-3; 9 bases agree with TRBD2. The input for sequencing was cultured CD8+ T cells from PBMCs, taken from culture after CMV antigen stimulation. This receptor was identified in a human donor in good health (CMV status not recorded). Some clones in this sample may be carry-over from other donors' samples. The CDR3 coding sequence is TGTGCCAGCAGTTCCCTAGGAGCGGGGGGACCAGATACGCAGTATTTT. Translating it yields CASSSLGAGGPDTQYF.